The rows below give T cell receptor beta chains drawn from one sample of a study of cytomegalovirus exposure and HLA in healthy donors. The data were produced by immunoSEQ multiplex PCR, yet TCRdb's version contains in-frame clones alone and is incomplete. The sample records over 50,000 clones, roughly 83% being singletons. The sample was PBMCs. The origin of the receptors is a middle-aged man in good health and CMV-seronegative. Both conserved end residues are part of each CDR3. A D gene is named only where the DNA matches it firmly.

TRBV4-2	TRBJ1-3	NA	CASSQSGKQSSGNTIYF
TRBV11-2	TRBJ2-1	TRBD2	CASSFLSSGGAGEQFF
TRBV27	TRBJ1-2	TRBD1	CASSSSGTGFYGYTF
TRBV29-1	TRBJ2-5	NA	CSVDKNQETQYF
TRBV6-6	TRBJ1-5	NA	CASSRQLGNQPQHF
TRBV18	TRBJ2-2	NA	CASSPTGAGELFF
TRBV6-5	TRBJ2-1	NA	CASSYRGSLGNEQFF
TRBV7-2	TRBJ2-3	NA	CASSLAGGRDTQYF
TRBV29-1	TRBJ2-7	TRBD1	CSVARTGGAYEQYF
TRBV9	TRBJ2-3	NA	CASSARLATDTQYF
TRBV7-9	TRBJ1-6	NA	CASSLGHHNSPLHF
TRBV6-5	TRBJ1-6	TRBD1	CASAGQGYSPLHF
TRBV4-3	TRBJ2-1	TRBD1	CASSQELRQGAYNEQFF
TRBV9	NA	TRBD2	CASSVSTSGDYEQYF
TRBV28	TRBJ2-6	TRBD1	CASSSHPLTGVRSGANVLTF
TRBV30	TRBJ2-6	TRBD2	CASPGGGGTGANVLTF
TRBV5-1	TRBJ2-1	NA	CASSSSEHNEQFF
TRBV6-5	TRBJ1-1	NA	CASSYDQGTNTEAFF
TRBV7-2	TRBJ2-2	NA	CASSSNRAANTGELFF
TRBV14	TRBJ1-1	NA	CASSQFRGEGTEAFF
TRBV10-3	TRBJ2-1	NA	CAISESTENEQFF
TRBV15	TRBJ1-6	TRBD1	CATSRRSGTGYSPLHF
TRBV5-1	TRBJ1-4	NA	CASSTQARGVKEKLFF
TRBV19	TRBJ1-6	TRBD1	CATRQGADNSPLHF
TRBV6-5	TRBJ1-1	NA	CASSYGTNMNTEAFF
TRBV27	TRBJ1-2	NA	CASSTVGGLGGYTF
TRBV19	TRBJ1-1	NA	CASTGAVAEAFF
TRBV7-9	TRBJ2-1	TRBD1	CASSSLDRGFGNEQFF
TRBV2	TRBJ1-2	NA	CASSEAGLVGDYGYTF
TRBV30	TRBJ1-1	NA	CALDAPWGQKYTEAFF
TRBV9	TRBJ2-2	TRBD1	CASSPDQDRVMTGELFF
TRBV7-2	TRBJ2-1	TRBD2	CASSFSGVGEQFF
TRBV9	TRBJ1-2	TRBD1	CASSVEQGADLNYGYTF
TRBV5-6	TRBJ1-6	NA	CASSLTRKTNSPLHF
TRBV10-3	TRBJ2-2	TRBD1	CAIRGTGSNTGELFF
TRBV7-2	TRBJ2-7	TRBD2	CASSPASSGGPYEQYF
TRBV10-3	TRBJ2-1	TRBD2	CAISEGSGGGYNEQFF
TRBV29-1	TRBJ1-6	NA	CSDLYREGYNSPLHF
TRBV7-2	TRBJ1-3	NA	CASSLSQVSGNTIYF
TRBV4-3	TRBJ1-2	TRBD1	CASSQQSTGEGGYTF
TRBV5-1	TRBJ1-2	TRBD1	CASSEGQANYGYTF
TRBV7-2	TRBJ1-6	TRBD1	CASSTDRENSPLHF